The 30 T cell receptor beta chains listed next were all sequenced from one sample in a study of OX40 agonist ivuxolimab in advanced cancers. TCRdb keeps only in-frame clones here, not all; method: immunoSEQ multiplex PCR. The top ten hold under 0.65% of the sample, which has 60,000 or so clones, roughly 85% seen once. The sample consisted of CD4+ or CD8+ T cells sorted from blood, taken in a trial of the OX40 agonist ivuxolimab. The receptors stem from an adult with an advanced solid tumor such as melanoma, head and neck, liver or kidney cancer.

V gene TRBV29-1 combines with J gene TRBJ1-3; D is undetermined. Trimming removed 5 bases at V and 2 bases at J, with 10 bases between. Germline CDR1 and CDR2: SQVTM and ANQGSEA. The CDR3 sequence is 13 residues long. Written as DNA, the CDR3 is TGCAGCGTTATGCGGGAGACTGGAAACACCATATATTTT. Translated, it gives CSVMRETGNTIYF.

This sequence joins TRBV4-2 and TRBJ1-3; TRBD1 might be the D (5 bases). This CDR3 has 15 residues. CDR1 is LGHNA, CDR2 YNFKEQ, per germline. Trimming cost V 0 bases and J 4 bases, with 10 bases left between them. CDR3 sequence reads: CASSQDGGSGNTIYF. The CDR3 nucleotides are TGTGCCAGCAGCCAAGATGGGGGGTCCGGAAACACCATATATTTT.

The chain has TRBV5-4 and TRBJ2-5; D might be TRBD2 (6 bases). Trimming removed 4 bases at V and 0 bases at J, with 16 bases between. CDR3 length equals 16 residues. CDR1 and CDR2 (germline): SGHNT, YYREEE (reference sequence). Here the CDR3 reads CASSRAGGEYQETQYF. CDR3 DNA: TGTGCCAGCAGCCGCGCAGGCGGGGAGTACCAAGAGACCCAGTACTTC.

The chain links TRBV5-1 to TRBJ2-5; 11 bases agree with TRBD2. CDR1 and CDR2 (germline): SGHRS, YFSETQ. J lost 2 bases, V lost 0 bases, and 9 bases had no gene match. The CDR3 has 18 amino acids. CDR3 DNA: TGCGCCAGCAGCTTGGCCGGGACTAGCGGTACCTCTCAAGAGACCCAGTACTTC. Translation gives CASSLAGTSGTSQETQYF.

The chain recombines TRBV23-1 with TRBJ2-1; D is possibly TRBD2 (7 bases). Being an ORF, TRBV23-1 has a function that is uncertain. The CDR3 sequence is 17 residues long. Between the trimmed V and J ends, which lost 4 bases and 7 bases, there was a span of 23 bases. The CDR3: CASSPAGDYPTKNEQFF. The CDR3 DNA reads TGCGCCAGCAGTCCGGCAGGGGACTACCCAACGAAGAATGAGCAGTTCTTC.

The chain uses TRBV5-1 and TRBJ2-7, with TRBD1 matching 7 bases. V lost 4 bases, J lost 4 bases, and 8 bases stayed unmatched. The CDR3 runs 14 residues. CDR1 SGHRS and CDR2 YFSETQ come from the germline V gene. Written as DNA, the CDR3 is TGCGCCAGCAGCCCCGGGACAGATAATTACGAGCAGTACTTC. It encodes CASSPGTDNYEQYF.

The chain joins TRBV7-2 to TRBJ2-2, with 8 bases matching TRBD1. There are 15 residues in the CDR3. J was trimmed by 7 bases and V by 4 bases; bases with no gene match: 8. From germline, CDR1 is SGHTA and CDR2 FQGNSA. DNA of the CDR3: TGTGCCAGCAGCTCTAGACAGGGGCGGGACGGGGAGCTGTTTTTT. It is translated as CASSSRQGRDGELFF. Supplemented by reference TRBV7-2 and TRBJ2-2, the full variable domain reads GAGVSQSPSNKVTEKGKDVELRCDPISGHTALYWYRQSLGQGLEFLIYFQGNSAPDKSGLPSDRFSAERTGGSVSTLTIQRTQQEDSAVYLCASSSRQGRDGELFFGEGSRLTVL.

J is TRBJ2-5 and V is TRBV7-8; TRBD2 agrees at 11 bases. Germline V lookup: CDR1 SGHVS, CDR2 FQNEAQ. The ends lost 5 bases at V and 7 bases at J; junction bases unmatched: 9. The CDR3 sequence is 15 residues long. CDR3 sequence reads: CASSQGTSGTGTQYF. The CDR3 DNA reads as TGTGCCAGCAGCCAAGGGACTAGCGGCACGGGGACCCAGTACTTC.

In regard to this clone: Relative to the germline gene, one junction end is altered; a read error may explain this. Different DNA sequences within this sample yield the same CDR3. The chain links TRBV7-2 to TRBJ1-5; unclear D gene. Germline CDR1 SGHTA, CDR2 FQGNSA. The length of the CDR3 is 12 residues. CDR3 bases: TGTGCCAGCAGCTTACCCAATCAGCCCCAACATTTT. It encodes CASSLPNQPQHF.

J is TRBJ1-1 and V is TRBV10-3; 8 bases fit TRBD1. Germline lookup yields CDR1 ENHRY and CDR2 SYGVKD. J was trimmed by 6 bases and V by 3 bases; bases with no gene match: 9. The CDR3 consists of 15 residues. The CDR3 reads CAISEDRTGRAEAFF. CDR3 in DNA: TGTGCCATCAGTGAAGATAGGACAGGGCGGGCTGAAGCTTTCTTT.

The gene calls are TRBV5-5 and TRBJ1-2; D uncertain. V lost 1 base and J lost 1, with 8 bases in between. The CDR3 is made up of 14 amino acids. Germline loops: CDR1 SGHKS, CDR2 YYEKEE (reference sequence). CDR3 in amino acids: CASSLTGDNYGYTF. The CDR3 DNA follows: TGTGCCAGCAGCTTGACCGGGGATAACTATGGCTACACCTTC.

The rearrangement joins TRBV10-3 to TRBJ2-3; a possible D gene is TRBD2 (6 bases). Germline lookup yields CDR1 ENHRY and CDR2 SYGVKD. The CDR3 is 13 residues long. V lost 10 bases and J 5 bases, leaving 16 bases between the germline ends. The CDR3 nucleotides are TGTGCCAACTCCGGCGGGACGGGAGATACGCAGTATTTT. Translated: CANSGGTGDTQYF.

The chain combines TRBV7-9 with TRBJ2-1; 10 nucleotides align to TRBD2. This CDR3 spans 17 amino acids. V was pared by 5 bases and J by 5 bases, with 12 bases of the junction left unmatched. Germline CDR1 is SEHNR and CDR2 is FQNEAQ (reference sequence). CDR3 DNA sequence: TGTGCCAGCAGCCTTCCACTTACTAGCGGGAATAACAATGAGCAGTTCTTC. Translated: CASSLPLTSGNNNEQFF.

The chain combines TRBV9 with TRBJ2-1; D could derive from TRBD1 or TRBD2 (6 bases each). Per germline, CDR1 SGDLS and CDR2 YYNGEE. V lost 4 bases, J lost 9 bases, and 14 bases lay in between. CDR3 length: 13 residues. As DNA, the CDR3 is TGTGCCAGCAGCTTACCCGGAGGGGGTGAGCAGTTCTTC. Translating it yields CASSLPGGGEQFF.

The chain is built from TRBV7-2 and TRBJ2-7; D gene unclear. Trimming pared 2 bases from V and 3 bases from J, leaving 14 bases between. CDR1 is SGHTA, CDR2 FQGNSA, per germline. The CDR3 spans 15 residues. CDR3 DNA sequence: TGTGCCAGCAGCTTATCGATCAGCGCCGACTACGAGCAGTACTTC. Encoded protein: CASSLSISADYEQYF.

This clone appeared a few times. J is TRBJ1-1 and V is TRBV10-2; D gene ambiguous. Trimming cost V 6 bases and J 1 base, with 6 bases left between them. Germline CDR1 and CDR2: WSHSY and SAAADI. The CDR3 contains 12 residues. Written as DNA, the CDR3 is TGCGCCAGCAGCTCAGGGAACACTGAAGCTTTCTTT. Its translation: CASSSGNTEAFF.

The chain is built from TRBV7-2 and TRBJ2-3; unclear D gene. The CDR3 runs to 15 residues. Between the trimmed V and J ends, which lost 1 base and 2 bases, there was a span of 10 bases. Germline CDR1 and CDR2: SGHTA and FQGNSA. Here the CDR3 reads CASSLGARFTDTQYF. CDR3 DNA sequence: TGTGCCAGCAGCTTAGGGGCTAGGTTCACAGATACGCAGTATTTT.

This sequence joins TRBV7-9 and TRBJ2-5; TRBD1 matches 7 bases. J gave up 1 base and V 4 bases, and 3 bases lay outside the gene matches. The CDR3 consists of 14 residues. Per germline, CDR1 SEHNR and CDR2 FQNEAQ (reference sequence). The chain's CDR3 is CASSYRGPQETQYF. The CDR3 bases are TGTGCCAGCAGCTATAGGGGGCCCCAAGAGACCCAGTACTTC.

The rearrangement uses TRBV19 and TRBJ2-3; a weak D match, TRBD2 (7 bases). Trimming shortened V by 3 bases and J by 3 bases, and 16 bases separated the two germline ends. The CDR3 covers 16 residues. Germline lookup yields CDR1 LNHDA and CDR2 SQIVND (reference sequence). This CDR3 reads CASSIGGLAATDTQYF. Written as DNA, the CDR3 is TGTGCCAGTAGTATCGGGGGGCTAGCGGCTACAGATACGCAGTATTTT.

This clone has a single count. This chain links TRBV28 with TRBJ2-5; 10 bases map to TRBD2. V shed 4 bases and J 4 bases; nucleotides not matched to a gene: 6. CDR1 and CDR2 (germline): MDHEN, SYDVKM. The CDR3 spans 15 residues. Written as DNA, the CDR3 is TGTGCCAGCAGTTCGCCTAGCGGGGGCATAGAGACCCAGTACTTC. Protein sequence: CASSSPSGGIETQYF.

In regard to this clone: Relative to the germline gene, one junction end is altered; a read error may explain this. The chain joins TRBV15 to TRBJ2-1; TRBD2 matches 9 bases. Germline values: CDR1 LNHNV, CDR2 YYDKDF (reference sequence). The CDR3 is 12 residues long. CDR3 amino acids: CATSPAGGAHIF. DNA for the CDR3: TGTGCCACCAGCCCCGCGGGGGGGGCCCATATCTTC.

This chain links TRBV2 with TRBJ2-3; 8 bases are a match to TRBD2. V gave up 8 bases and J gave up 4 bases; unmatched junction bases: 11. Germline V gene data show CDR1 as SNHLY and CDR2 as FYNNEI. There are 15 residues in the CDR3. The CDR3 is CASGDGGAEADTQYF. The DNA of the CDR3 is TGTGCCAGCGGAGACGGGGGGGCCGAGGCAGATACGCAGTATTTT. The whole variable domain, remainder taken from reference TRBV2 and TRBJ2-3, is EPEVTQTPSHQVTQMGQEVILRCVPISNHLYFYWYRQILGQKVEFLVSFYNNEISEKSEIFDDQFSVERPDGSNFTLKIRSTKLEDSAMYFCASGDGGAEADTQYFGPGTRLTVL.

Remarks on this clone: Other DNA sequences of this sample code for an identical CDR3. V gene TRBV20-1 combines with J gene TRBJ1-1; unclear D gene. The CDR3 has 11 amino acids. Deletions cut 1 base from V and 5 bases from J, with 5 bases between. The germline V gene encodes CDR1 DFQATT and CDR2 SNEGSKA (reference sequence). CDR3 sequence reads: CSARGNTEAFF. The CDR3 DNA is TGCAGTGCTAGAGGGAATACTGAAGCTTTCTTT.

The V and J genes are TRBV7-2 and TRBJ2-3, with 7 positions matching TRBD2. Germline CDR1 is SGHTA and CDR2 is FQGNSA. The CDR3 runs 15 residues. V dropped 1 base and J dropped 2; count of bases not matched to a gene: 3. CDR3 sequence (DNA): TGTGCCAGCAGCTTAGTAGCGGGCAACACAGATACGCAGTATTTT. Its protein product is CASSLVAGNTDTQYF. The variable domain in full, completed from reference TRBV7-2 and TRBJ2-3, reads GAGVSQSPSNKVTEKGKDVELRCDPISGHTALYWYRQSLGQGLEFLIYFQGNSAPDKSGLPSDRFSAERTGGSVSTLTIQRTQQEDSAVYLCASSLVAGNTDTQYFGPGTRLTVL.

This clone was recorded once. J is TRBJ2-2 and V is TRBV6-4; TRBD1 matches at 7 bases. J was trimmed by 4 bases and V by 5 bases; bases with no gene match: 4. CDR1 is MRHNA and CDR2 is SNTAGT in the germline V gene. The CDR3 has 14 residues. The CDR3 DNA reads as TGTGCCAGCAGTACAGGGGAAGGCACCGGGGAGCTGTTTTTT. It encodes CASSTGEGTGELFF.

The chain is built from TRBV27 and TRBJ2-1; possible D gene TRBD2, 6 bases. Per germline, CDR1 MNHEY and CDR2 SMNVEV (reference sequence). The CDR3 runs 16 residues. V was pared by 0 bases and J by 6 bases, with 15 bases between. The CDR3 bases are TGTGCCAGCAGTTTATCGAAGCGGGTCTTCCTCAATGAGCAGTTCTTC. Residues: CASSLSKRVFLNEQFF.

The chain recombines TRBV4-2 with TRBJ2-7; D remains unclear. From germline, CDR1 is LGHNA and CDR2 YNFKEQ. V was clipped by 0 bases and J by 0 bases, with 9 bases between them. The CDR3 totals 15 residues. CDR3 bases: TGTGCCAGCAGCCAAGAATTCCAGGCCTCCTACGAGCAGTACTTC. Translating it yields CASSQEFQASYEQYF.

The gene calls are TRBV28 and TRBJ1-1; D is ambiguous. The CDR3 runs to 12 residues. CDR1 MDHEN and CDR2 SYDVKM come from the germline V gene. Trimming removed 4 bases at V and 3 bases at J, with 6 bases between. This CDR3 is CASSSSDTEAFF. CDR3 in DNA: TGTGCCAGCAGTTCTAGCGACACTGAAGCTTTCTTT.

This chain uses TRBV19 with TRBJ2-5, with no clear D. Trimming cost V 2 bases and J 1 base, with 5 bases left between them. This CDR3 region has 13 residues. Per germline, CDR1 LNHDA and CDR2 SQIVND (reference sequence). The CDR3 DNA follows: TGTGCCAGTAGTATAAGTTCCCAAGAGACCCAGTACTTC. Translated: CASSISSQETQYF.

The chain uses TRBV10-3 and TRBJ1-2, with TRBD1 as a possible D gene (5 bases). Germline V gives CDR1 ENHRY, CDR2 SYGVKD. V was clipped by 5 bases and J by 4 bases, with 8 bases between them. This CDR3 comprises 12 residues. The CDR3 loop is CAISQDTYGYTF. The CDR3 DNA reads as TGTGCCATCAGTCAGGACACCTATGGCTACACCTTC.